This TCR beta chain was documented in a study of blood T cell repertoires in COVID-19. Study details: Donors in the United States, Italy and Spain gave samples during acute or convalescent COVID-19. T cells, B-cell-depleted T cells, or PBMCs supplied cDNA or gDNA.

CDR1 SGHTS and CDR2 YDEGEE come from the germline V gene. The J segment lost 8 bases and the V segment lost 4 bases, leaving 14 bases of the junction unmatched. The CDR3 is 16 amino acids. Original methodology: For nucleated cells, counts were estimated from reference gene primer amplification. Assay: immunoSEQ multiplex PCR; the TCRdb copy retains only in-frame clones and omits some. V and J calls and clone size follow that table, whereas D and trimming were derived from the DNA. The sample contains approximately 270,000 clones, 80% to 90% of which appear only once. Sequencing used peripheral blood. The V call is TRBV5-8, the J call TRBJ2-1; 8 bases match TRBD1. This receptor was taken from a woman in her 70s with acute or convalescent COVID-19. CDR3 bases: TGTGCCAGCAGCCCAGGGACAGGAGGCTGTGAGGATGAGCAGTTCTTC. Translation: CASSPGTGGCEDEQFF.